These 9 T cell receptor beta chains came from one sample sequenced in a study of beta chain features in type 1 diabetes (dated by TCRdb to about 2018). Study-level results and caveats: In all four CD4+ subsets, TCRB CDR3 length was moderately but significantly shorter in type 1 diabetes patients.

Library prep was done by the immunoSEQ multiplex PCR assay. The entire amount of isolated RNA was reverse transcribed using the High Capacity cDNA Reverse Transcription Kit, so the sequenced TCRB transcripts were expressed ones. In its TCRdb copy, this immuneACCESS table keeps in-frame sequences only and misses some clones. Where compared with another copy, unresolved V genes explain less than half of these, and the others have no known cause. The sample profile shows 230,000 or so clones; 16% of them were found once. About 0.078% of the sample rests with the top ten. The antigens for these receptors are not known. The source material was naive CD4+ T cells from blood. Taken with the paper, the label for cell subset or site translates to: true naive CD4+ T cells. The source is a man under 40 with type 1 diabetes.

The rearrangement links TRBV18 to TRBJ2-7; the D gene is possibly TRBD1 (5 bases). The CDR3 loop spans 15 amino acids. From germline, CDR1 is KGHSH and CDR2 LQKENI. Trimming removed 2 bases at V and 3 bases at J, with 14 bases between. Written as DNA, the CDR3 is TGTGCCAGCTCACCAGATATAACAGGAATCTACGAGCAGTACTTC. It translates to CASSPDITGIYEQYF. Drawing the rest from reference TRBV18 and TRBJ2-7, the complete variable domain is NAGVMQNPRHLVRRRGQEARLRCSPMKGHSHVYWYRQLPEEGLKFMVYLQKENIIDESGMPKERFSAEFPKEGPSILRIQQVVRGDSAAYFCASSPDITGIYEQYFGPGTRLTVT.

In this sample, this clone turned up a few times. The J gene is TRBJ2-3, the V gene TRBV29-1, with D perhaps being TRBD1 or TRBD2 (5 bases each). CDR1 is SQVTM, CDR2 ANQGSEA, per germline. V dropped 4 bases and J dropped 2 bases, with 10 bases sitting between them. This CDR3 is built from 13 residues. CDR3 in amino acids: CSVAGQSTDTQYF. Here the CDR3 DNA reads TGCAGCGTTGCGGGGCAATCCACAGATACGCAGTATTTT.

This clone has just a few counts. This chain connects TRBV6-1 to TRBJ1-4; no definite D call. This CDR3 is 14 amino acids long. V was pared by 1 base and J by 5 bases, with 8 bases between. Germline V gene sequence: CDR1 MNHNS, CDR2 SASEGT. The CDR3 region has the DNA TGTGCCAGCAGTGAAGACAGAAGAAATGAAAAACTGTTTTTT. This gives the protein CASSEDRRNEKLFF.

This clone was counted only a few times. This chain uses TRBV14 with TRBJ2-1; TRBD2 matches 8 bases. V was clipped by 0 bases and J by 8 bases; unmatched bases: 12. The CDR3 extends over 17 amino acids. Germline-derived CDR1 and CDR2 are SGHDN and FVKESK. CDR3 sequence (DNA): TGTGCCAGCAGCCAAGATACGCACGGGACTAGAGTACATGAGCAGTTCTTC. Protein: CASSQDTHGTRVHEQFF.

This clone was counted only a few times. The rearrangement links TRBV30 to TRBJ2-7; 10 bases are a match to TRBD2. J gave up 4 bases and V 6 bases, and 9 bases lay outside the gene matches. CDR3 length: 14 amino acids. Germline V gene sequence: CDR1 GTSNPN, CDR2 SVGIG (reference sequence). In DNA, the CDR3 is TGTGCCTGCCCTGGCGGGACTAGCGTTTACGAGCAGTACTTC. It is translated as CACPGGTSVYEQYF.

This clone was picked up a small number of times. This rearrangement joins TRBV30 to TRBJ1-4; D remains unclear. Per germline, CDR1 GTSNPN and CDR2 SVGIG (reference sequence). Between the trimmed V and J ends, which lost 1 base and 6 bases, there was a span of 12 bases. There are 14 residues in the CDR3. CDR3 sequence reads: CAWSGPAADEKLFF. The CDR3, as DNA: TGTGCCTGGAGTGGCCCCGCCGCGGATGAAAAACTGTTTTTT.

This clone was counted a few times. The chain joins TRBV28 to TRBJ2-4; 10 positions match TRBD2. Germline CDR1 MDHEN, CDR2 SYDVKM. The V gene end was trimmed by 8 bases and the J gene end by 3 bases; junction bases not matched to a gene: 7. The CDR3 is 15 amino acids. The CDR3 loop reads CASVSWTSGKNIQYF. The CDR3 DNA reads as TGTGCCAGCGTCAGTTGGACTAGCGGCAAAAACATTCAGTACTTC.

This chain uses TRBV7-9 with TRBJ1-1; tentatively, D is TRBD1 (6 bases). CDR3 length: 14 residues. Germline V gene data show CDR1 as SEHNR and CDR2 as FQNEAQ (reference sequence). V shed 6 bases and J shed 3 bases, with 14 bases lying between them. The CDR3 DNA is TGTGCCAGCAGGCCCAGGGGCCGAGACACTGAAGCTTTCTTT. It encodes CASRPRGRDTEAFF.

This chain connects TRBV5-1 to TRBJ2-5, with TRBD2 as a possible D gene (5 bases). CDR1 SGHRS and CDR2 YFSETQ come from the germline V gene. V lost 6 bases, J lost 1 base, and 10 bases lay in between. The CDR3 spans 13 residues. DNA for the CDR3: TGCGCCAGCATGAGAGGGAGCCAAGAGACCCAGTACTTC. Its translation: CASMRGSQETQYF. The full variable domain, completed using reference TRBV5-1 and TRBJ2-5, is KAGVTQTPRYLIKTRGQQVTLSCSPISGHRSVSWYQQTPGQGLQFLFEYFSETQRNKGNFPGRFSGRQFSNSRSEMNVSTLELGDSALYLCASMRGSQETQYFGPGTRLLVL.